This TCR beta chain was sequenced during a study of breast tumors, draining lymph nodes, adjacent tissues. Study-level results: Most tumor T cells seemingly derive from lymph node, then expand in tumor. Tumor and nontumor repertoires were significantly more similar in luminal-like than in basal-like breast cancer. Tumor TCR diversity was below lymph nodes but above nontumor tissue.

TCRdb called the multiplex PCR reads again in MiXCR, with one record for every CDR3 protein. The repertoire consists of 290,000 or so distinct CDR3 sequences, with under 35% occurring once and the leading ten covering more than 1%. Breast cancer patients provided tissue from their axillary draining lymph nodes. This clonotype has a count of ten or more. The target antigen is unknown. The CDR3 is made up of 15 amino acids. Per germline, CDR1 SGHTA and CDR2 FQGNSA. Trimming removed 2 bases from V and 1 base from J; junction bases left unmatched: 4. Sequenced input: axillary lymph node tissue. This chain uses TRBV7-2 with TRBJ2-5; 7 nucleotides match TRBD1. The receptor comes from a female donor with breast cancer. Some clones in this sample may be carry-over from other donors' samples. As DNA, the CDR3 is TGTGCCAGCAGCTTATTAGGACAGGCCCAAGAGACCCAGTACTTC. Its translation is CASSLLGQAQETQYF.